The TCR beta chain described here comes from a study of CD8 T cells in Susac syndrome. Findings and limits, study-wide: As the study acknowledged, the number of individuals who were part of its TCR sequencing and HLA analysis was relatively small.

In the case of this clonotype: The target antigen is unknown.

Random hexamers were used to reverse transcribe about 0.45 to 1 ug of RNA. Amplification of TCR beta CDR3 used immunoSEQ multiplex PCR across 54 Vbeta and 13 Jbeta. TCRdb re-called the immunoSEQ multiplex PCR reads with MiXCR, one entry per CDR3 protein. The data contain approximately 200,000 distinct CDR3 sequences, 95% of them singletons. Sequencing of TCR beta drew on CD8+ and CD4+ T cells from blood. CDR1 is KGHSH and CDR2 is LQKENI in the germline V gene. CDR3 length: 14 residues. Trimming shortened V by 3 bases and J by 0 bases, and 8 bases separated the two germline ends. The sequencing input was CD4+ T cells from PBMCs. The chain joins TRBV18 to TRBJ1-2, with a possible D match to TRBD1 (5 bases). This TCR was recovered from a human donor with multiple sclerosis. The DNA of the CDR3 is TGTGCCAGCTCACCCGCGGGGGCTAACTATGGCTACACCTTC. Translating it yields CASSPAGANYGYTF.